A selection of T cell receptor beta chains follows, all from one sample in a study of blood T cell repertoires in COVID-19. Assay used: immunoSEQ multiplex PCR; TCRdb lists only in-frame clones, some missing. The sample has over 30,000 clones, roughly 85% seen once. Sequencing input: peripheral blood. These receptors were taken from a woman aged 60 to 75 with active COVID-19. The CDR3 runs from the conserved cysteine through the conserved F or W. Fields, in order: J gene, D gene, clone size, V gene, CDR3 DNA, CDR3 protein. A D gene is named only where the DNA matches it firmly. Not every row has a clone size; where given, it reads once, few, many or a size class.

j_gene: TRBJ2-7; d_gene: TRBD2; abundance: -; v_gene: TRBV7-2; CDR3nt: TGTGCCAGCACCTCGGGACTAGCGGGAGGCTACGAGCAGTACTTC; CDR3aa: CASTSGLAGGYEQYF
j_gene: TRBJ1-1; d_gene: -; abundance: -; v_gene: TRBV14; CDR3nt: TGTGCCAGCAGCCTCGTGACTGAAGCTTTCTTT; CDR3aa: CASSLVTEAFF
j_gene: TRBJ1-3; d_gene: -; abundance: -; v_gene: TRBV11-2; CDR3nt: TGTGCCAGCAGCTCTTCGGCAGGAAACTCTGGAAACACCATATATTTT; CDR3aa: CASSSSAGNSGNTIYF
j_gene: TRBJ1-5; d_gene: TRBD1; abundance: -; v_gene: TRBV5-1; CDR3nt: TGCGCCAGCAGCTTGGGGACAGGGAGTAATCAGCCCCAGCATTTT; CDR3aa: CASSLGTGSNQPQHF
j_gene: TRBJ1-1; d_gene: -; abundance: -; v_gene: TRBV5-1; CDR3nt: TGCGCCAGCAGCTTGGGATCGGGGGGTTCGAATTCGGTGAACACTGAAGCTTTCTTT; CDR3aa: CASSLGSGGSNSVNTEAFF
j_gene: TRBJ2-7; d_gene: -; abundance: -; v_gene: TRBV29-1; CDR3nt: TGCAGCGTTGTACTATTTTCTCGGGGAGAGCAGTACTTC; CDR3aa: CSVVLFSRGEQYF
j_gene: TRBJ2-2; d_gene: TRBD2; abundance: -; v_gene: TRBV7-2; CDR3nt: TGTGCCAGCAGCCTAGCGGGGGGGGCCTCCACCGGGGAGCTGTTTTTT; CDR3aa: CASSLAGGASTGELFF
j_gene: TRBJ1-5; d_gene: -; abundance: -; v_gene: TRBV5-6; CDR3nt: TGTGCCAGCAGCTTTGCGGCAGGACAGTCCAATCAGCCCCAGCATTTT; CDR3aa: CASSFAAGQSNQPQHF
j_gene: TRBJ2-1; d_gene: -; abundance: -; v_gene: TRBV3-1/TRBV3-2; CDR3nt: TGTGCCAGCAGCCAAGACTCAAGCGGACGTTTCAATGAGCAGTTCTTC; CDR3aa: CASSQDSSGRFNEQFF
j_gene: TRBJ1-6; d_gene: -; abundance: -; v_gene: TRBV28; CDR3nt: TGTGCCAGGTCAGACAGCTTTAATAATTCACCCCTCCACTTT; CDR3aa: CARSDSFNNSPLHF
j_gene: TRBJ2-2; d_gene: -; abundance: -; v_gene: TRBV6-5; CDR3nt: TGTGCCAGCAGCGTTACCGGGACTGCCAATATGCTGTTTTTT; CDR3aa: CASSVTGTANMLFF
j_gene: TRBJ2-4; d_gene: TRBD2; abundance: -; v_gene: TRBV28; CDR3nt: TGTGCCAGCAGCCCCCCCCTAGCGGGGGACCACCGGGGCAAAAACATTCAGTACTTC; CDR3aa: CASSPPLAGDHRGKNIQYF
j_gene: TRBJ1-2; d_gene: -; abundance: -; v_gene: TRBV12-3/TRBV12-4; CDR3nt: TGTGCCAGCAGTCCGGGAGGGGTCGGCTACACCTTC; CDR3aa: CASSPGGVGYTF
j_gene: TRBJ2-5; d_gene: TRBD2; abundance: -; v_gene: TRBV9; CDR3nt: TGTGCCAGCAGCGTAGGAATTAGCGGGAACTCGGAGACCCAGTACTTC; CDR3aa: CASSVGISGNSETQYF
j_gene: TRBJ2-3; d_gene: TRBD2; abundance: -; v_gene: TRBV3-1/TRBV3-2; CDR3nt: TGTGCCAGCAGCACCGGGGGGGTTGGTCGTACGCAGTATTTT; CDR3aa: CASSTGGVGRTQYF
j_gene: TRBJ2-3; d_gene: TRBD1; abundance: -; v_gene: TRBV5-8; CDR3nt: TGTGCCAGCAGCTTGGCCGGGGGACAGGTGACAGATACGCAGTATTTT; CDR3aa: CASSLAGGQVTDTQYF
j_gene: TRBJ2-5; d_gene: TRBD2; abundance: -; v_gene: TRBV14; CDR3nt: TGTGCCAGCAGCCAAGGACTAGCGTGGCAAGAGACCCAGTACTTC; CDR3aa: CASSQGLAWQETQYF
j_gene: TRBJ1-1; d_gene: TRBD1; abundance: -; v_gene: TRBV4-2; CDR3nt: TGTGCCAGCAGCCAGGCCTCCGGGACAGGGTACTTAGCTTTCTTT; CDR3aa: CASSQASGTGYLAFF
j_gene: TRBJ2-7; d_gene: -; abundance: few; v_gene: TRBV29-1; CDR3nt: TGCAGCGTTGAACCAGACAGCTCCTACGAGCAGTACTTC; CDR3aa: CSVEPDSSYEQYF
j_gene: TRBJ2-6; d_gene: -; abundance: -; v_gene: TRBV7-8; CDR3nt: TGTGCCAGCAGCCCGGAGACGGCGTCTGGGGCCAACGTCCTGACTTTC; CDR3aa: CASSPETASGANVLTF
j_gene: TRBJ2-7; d_gene: -; abundance: -; v_gene: TRBV7-8; CDR3nt: TGTGCCAGCAGCTTACTTCGGCGGGAATCCTACGAGCAGTACTTC; CDR3aa: CASSLLRRESYEQYF
j_gene: TRBJ2-1; d_gene: -; abundance: -; v_gene: TRBV5-6; CDR3nt: TGTGCCAGCAGGTCGACAGGTTACAATGAGCAGTTCTTC; CDR3aa: CASRSTGYNEQFF
j_gene: TRBJ1-1; d_gene: TRBD1; abundance: -; v_gene: TRBV7-2; CDR3nt: TGTGCCAGCACCGCAACAGGGGGGCAAGCTTTCTTT; CDR3aa: CASTATGGQAFF
j_gene: TRBJ2-7; d_gene: TRBD2; abundance: -; v_gene: TRBV11-1; CDR3nt: TGTGCCAGCAGCTTCGGGGGGGGCTACGAGCAGTACTTC; CDR3aa: CASSFGGGYEQYF
j_gene: TRBJ2-5; d_gene: -; abundance: once; v_gene: TRBV11-2; CDR3nt: TGTGCCAGCAGCTTACCACAGGTCTACCAAGAGACCCAGTACTTC; CDR3aa: CASSLPQVYQETQYF
j_gene: TRBJ2-2; d_gene: TRBD2; abundance: -; v_gene: TRBV18; CDR3nt: TGTGCCAGCTCATTAGCGGGGCGCACCGGGGAGCTGTTTTTT; CDR3aa: CASSLAGRTGELFF
j_gene: TRBJ2-7; d_gene: -; abundance: -; v_gene: TRBV5-1; CDR3nt: TGCGCCAGCAGCTTGCTTGGGCCCTTCTCCTACGAGCAGTACTTC; CDR3aa: CASSLLGPFSYEQYF
j_gene: TRBJ1-3; d_gene: -; abundance: -; v_gene: TRBV24-1; CDR3nt: TGTGCCACCAGTGACTCCACAGGGTCTGGAAACACCATATATTTT; CDR3aa: CATSDSTGSGNTIYF
j_gene: TRBJ1-5; d_gene: -; abundance: -; v_gene: TRBV4-1; CDR3nt: TGCGCCAGCAGCCAAGATCCGGGGGAGTGGCCCCAGCATTTT; CDR3aa: CASSQDPGEWPQHF
j_gene: TRBJ1-2; d_gene: TRBD1; abundance: -; v_gene: TRBV10-2; CDR3nt: TGCGCCAGCAGAGCGGACAGGACTTATGGCTACACCTTC; CDR3aa: CASRADRTYGYTF